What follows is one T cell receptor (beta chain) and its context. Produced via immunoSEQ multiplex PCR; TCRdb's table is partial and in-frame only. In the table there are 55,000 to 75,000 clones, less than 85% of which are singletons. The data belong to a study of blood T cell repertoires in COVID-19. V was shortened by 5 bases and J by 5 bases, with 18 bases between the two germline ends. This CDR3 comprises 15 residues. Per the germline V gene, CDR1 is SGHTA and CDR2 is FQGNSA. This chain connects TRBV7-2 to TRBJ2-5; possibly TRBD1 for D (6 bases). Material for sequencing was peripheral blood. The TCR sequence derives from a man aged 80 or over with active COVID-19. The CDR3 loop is CASSAGQRVRETQYF. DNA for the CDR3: TGTGCCAGCAGCGCTGGACAGAGGGTGCGTGAGACCCAGTACTTC.